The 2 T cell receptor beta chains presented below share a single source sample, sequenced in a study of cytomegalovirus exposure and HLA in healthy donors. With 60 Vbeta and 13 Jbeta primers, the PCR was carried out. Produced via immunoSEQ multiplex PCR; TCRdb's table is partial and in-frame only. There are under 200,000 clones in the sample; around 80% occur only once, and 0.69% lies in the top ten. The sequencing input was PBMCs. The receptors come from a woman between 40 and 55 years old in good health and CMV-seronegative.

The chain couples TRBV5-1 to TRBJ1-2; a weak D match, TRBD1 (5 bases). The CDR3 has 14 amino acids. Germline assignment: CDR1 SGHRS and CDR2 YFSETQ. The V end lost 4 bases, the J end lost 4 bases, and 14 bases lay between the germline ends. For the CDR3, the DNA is TGCGCCAGCAGCGCGGGGACGACTCTCTATGGCTACACCTTC. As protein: CASSAGTTLYGYTF.

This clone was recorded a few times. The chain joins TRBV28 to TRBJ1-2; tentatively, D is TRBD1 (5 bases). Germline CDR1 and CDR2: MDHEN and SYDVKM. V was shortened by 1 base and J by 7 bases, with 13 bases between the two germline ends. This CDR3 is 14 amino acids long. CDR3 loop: CASSLSRVGSGYTF. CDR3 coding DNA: TGTGCCAGCAGTTTATCCAGGGTCGGGTCTGGCTACACCTTC.